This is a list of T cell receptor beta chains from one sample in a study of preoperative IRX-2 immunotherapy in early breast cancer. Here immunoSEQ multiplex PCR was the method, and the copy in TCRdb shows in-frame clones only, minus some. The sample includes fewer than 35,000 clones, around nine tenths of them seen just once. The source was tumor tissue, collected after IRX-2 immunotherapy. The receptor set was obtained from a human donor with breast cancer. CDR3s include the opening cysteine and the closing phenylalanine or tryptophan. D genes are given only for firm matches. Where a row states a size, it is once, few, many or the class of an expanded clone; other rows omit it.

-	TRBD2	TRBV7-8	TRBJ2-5	CASSYQREETQYF	TGTGCCAGCAGCTATCAGCGGGAGGAGACCCAGTACTTC
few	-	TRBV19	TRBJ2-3	CASSPDRQGRDTQYF	TGTGCCAGTAGCCCCGATCGGCAGGGGCGTGATACGCAGTATTTT
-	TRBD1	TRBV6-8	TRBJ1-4	CASRKGQGNEKLFF	TGTGCCAGCAGAAAGGGACAGGGGAATGAAAAACTGTTTTTT
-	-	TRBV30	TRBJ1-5	CAWSKPYSNQPQHF	TGTGCCTGGAGCAAGCCATACAGCAATCAGCCCCAGCATTTT
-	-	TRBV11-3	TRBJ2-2	CASSFAGSTGELFF	TGTGCCAGCAGCTTTGCAGGGAGCACCGGGGAGCTGTTTTTT
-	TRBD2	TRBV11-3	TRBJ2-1	CASSLREGNNEQFF	TGTGCCAGCAGCCTTCGGGAGGGCAACAATGAGCAGTTCTTC
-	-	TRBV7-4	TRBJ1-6	CASSRLQGGDNSPLHF	TGTGCCAGCAGCCGTCTACAGGGAGGGGATAATTCACCCCTCCACTTT
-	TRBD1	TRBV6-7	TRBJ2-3	CASTGTGRSGTQYF	TGTGCCAGCACCGGGACAGGGAGATCGGGTACGCAGTATTTT
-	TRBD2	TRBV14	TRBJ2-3	CASSQGGLIAGGPLRDTQYF	TGTGCCAGCAGCCAAGGTGGTTTGATCGCGGGGGGGCCGTTGAGAGATACGCAGTATTTT
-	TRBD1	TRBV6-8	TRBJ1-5	CAINQQGPGNQPQHF	TGTGCCATCAATCAACAGGGGCCGGGTAATCAGCCCCAGCATTTT
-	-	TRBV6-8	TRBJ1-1	CASSLKDFTEAFF	TGTGCCAGCAGCTTAAAGGATTTCACTGAAGCTTTCTTT
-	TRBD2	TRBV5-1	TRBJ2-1	CASSLTSGSNEQFF	TGCGCCAGCAGCTTGACTAGCGGGAGCAATGAGCAGTTCTTC
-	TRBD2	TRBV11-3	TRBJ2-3	CASSPSGRGPDTQYF	TGTGCCAGCAGCCCTAGCGGGAGAGGGCCAGATACGCAGTATTTT
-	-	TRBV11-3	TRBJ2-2	CASSLESVNTGELFF	TGTGCCAGCAGCTTAGAGAGCGTTAACACCGGGGAGCTGTTTTTT
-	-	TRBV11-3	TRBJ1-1	CASSPEGRYTEAFF	TGTGCCAGCAGCCCCGAAGGACGGTACACTGAAGCTTTCTTT
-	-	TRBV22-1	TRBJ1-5	CASSPGTDPNQPQHF	TGTGCCAGCAGTCCAGGGACGGACCCTAATCAGCCCCAGCATTTT
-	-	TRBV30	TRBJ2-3	CAWGMGLAITDTQYF	TGTGCCTGGGGGATGGGTCTAGCAATCACAGATACGCAGTATTTT
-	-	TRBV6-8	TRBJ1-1	CASSYSTRGPEAFF	TGTGCCAGCAGTTACTCGACTAGGGGCCCTGAAGCTTTCTTT
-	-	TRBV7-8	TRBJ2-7	CASSFGALGEQYF	TGTGCCAGCAGTTTCGGGGCCCTGGGCGAGCAGTACTTC
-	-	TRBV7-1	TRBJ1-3	CASSPRASSGNTIYF	TGTGCCAGCAGCCCCCGGGCTTCCTCTGGAAACACCATATATTTT
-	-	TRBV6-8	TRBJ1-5	CASSASQGISNQPQHF	TGTGCCAGCAGTGCCTCACAGGGTATCAGCAATCAGCCCCAGCATTTT
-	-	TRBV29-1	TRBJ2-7	CSVEEKSGAYEQYF	TGCAGCGTTGAAGAGAAATCGGGAGCCTACGAGCAGTACTTC
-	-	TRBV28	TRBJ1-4	CASSLYPGTGNEKLFF	TGTGCCAGCAGTTTATATCCGGGAACGGGGAATGAAAAACTGTTTTTT
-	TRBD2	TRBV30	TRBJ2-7	CAWSVRGRAGNEQYF	TGTGCCTGGAGTGTACGCGGGAGGGCCGGGAACGAGCAGTACTTC
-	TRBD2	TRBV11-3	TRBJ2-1	CASSSPKVAGRSYNEQFF	TGTGCCAGCAGCTCGCCCAAGGTAGCGGGGAGGTCCTACAATGAGCAGTTCTTC
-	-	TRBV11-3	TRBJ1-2	CASSLDPGGGYGYTF	TGTGCCAGCAGCTTGGATCCCGGGGGCGGCTATGGCTACACCTTC
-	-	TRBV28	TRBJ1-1	CASSLANTEAFF	TGTGCCAGCAGTTTAGCTAACACTGAAGCTTTCTTT
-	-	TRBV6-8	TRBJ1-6	CASSYSATFSPLHF	TGTGCCAGCAGTTACTCGGCGACCTTTTCACCCCTCCACTTT
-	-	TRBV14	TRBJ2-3	CASSQDLGSRTDTQYF	TGTGCCAGCAGCCAAGATCTCGGGTCCCGCACAGATACGCAGTATTTT
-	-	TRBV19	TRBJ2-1	CASSILAGVLNEQFF	TGTGCCAGTAGTATATTGGCAGGGGTGTTAAATGAGCAGTTCTTC
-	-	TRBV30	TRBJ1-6	CAWSLGVDNSPLHF	TGTGCCTGGAGTTTGGGGGTTGATAATTCACCCCTCCACTTT
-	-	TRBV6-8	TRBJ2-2	CASSLESYGGVTGELFF	TGTGCCAGCAGTTTAGAATCTTATGGGGGCGTCACCGGGGAGCTGTTTTTT
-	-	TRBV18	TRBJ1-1	CASSPPGTAWYTEAFF	TGTGCCAGCTCACCACCTGGGACTGCCTGGTACACTGAAGCTTTCTTT
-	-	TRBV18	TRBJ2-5	CASSAGLKETQYF	TGTGCCAGCTCAGCCGGACTGAAAGAGACCCAGTACTTC
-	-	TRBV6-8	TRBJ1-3	CASSYDRSSGNTIYF	TGTGCCAGCAGTTACGACAGGAGCTCTGGAAACACCATATATTTT
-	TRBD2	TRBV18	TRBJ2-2	CASSPRRTSGDTGELFF	TGTGCCAGCTCACCACGGCGGACAAGCGGGGACACCGGGGAGCTGTTTTTT
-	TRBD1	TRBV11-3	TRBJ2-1	CASSLQMGQHNEQFF	TGTGCCAGCAGCTTACAAATGGGACAGCACAATGAGCAGTTCTTC
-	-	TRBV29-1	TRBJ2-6	CSVLDDRTSGANVLTF	TGCAGCGTCCTGGACGACAGGACCTCTGGGGCCAACGTCCTGACTTTC
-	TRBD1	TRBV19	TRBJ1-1	CASSIGTGNTEAFF	TGTGCCAGTAGTATAGGGACAGGGAACACTGAAGCTTTCTTT
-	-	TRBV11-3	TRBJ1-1	CASSLQSVNTEAFF	TGTGCCAGCAGCTTGCAGAGTGTGAACACTGAAGCTTTCTTT
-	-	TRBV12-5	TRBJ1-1	CASAIRRGGGVTEAFF	TGTGCCAGCGCAATACGTAGGGGAGGGGGTGTGACTGAAGCTTTCTTT
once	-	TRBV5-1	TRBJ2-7	CASRETGEGYEQYF	TGCGCCAGCAGGGAGACAGGGGAGGGATACGAGCAGTACTTC
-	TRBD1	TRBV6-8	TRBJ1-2	CASSITGQALLYGYTF	TGTGCCAGCAGTATAACGGGACAGGCCCTTCTCTATGGCTACACCTTC
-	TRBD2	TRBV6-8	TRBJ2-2	CASREISGENTGELFF	TGTGCCAGCAGAGAGATTAGCGGGGAGAACACCGGGGAGCTGTTTTTT
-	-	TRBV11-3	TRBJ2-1	CASSPRGDSINIGQFF	TGTGCCAGCAGCCCAAGGGGGGACTCGATTAACATAGGGCAGTTCTTC
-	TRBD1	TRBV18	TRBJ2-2	CASSPQGATNTGELFF	TGTGCCAGCTCACCACAGGGGGCCACGAACACCGGGGAGCTGTTTTTT
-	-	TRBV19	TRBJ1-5	CASRVYRERNQPQHF	TGTGCCAGTAGGGTTTACAGGGAACGCAATCAGCCCCAGCATTTT
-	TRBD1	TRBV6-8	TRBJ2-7	CASRRGQGDYEQYF	TGTGCCAGCAGACGGGGACAGGGAGACTACGAGCAGTACTTC
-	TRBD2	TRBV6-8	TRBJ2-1	CASSYSGAGGYNEQFF	TGTGCCAGCAGTTACTCGGGAGCGGGAGGCTACAATGAGCAGTTCTTC
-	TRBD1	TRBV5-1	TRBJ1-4	CASALRGQGEKLFF	TGCGCCAGCGCTCTGAGGGGACAGGGTGAAAAACTGTTTTTT
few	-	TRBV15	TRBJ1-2	CATSRGGREASYTF	TGTGCCACCAGCAGGGGGGGACGGGAGGCGAGCTACACCTTC
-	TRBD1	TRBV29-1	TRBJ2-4	CSVQQGAAKNIQYF	TGCAGCGTACAGCAGGGGGCGGCCAAAAACATTCAGTACTTC
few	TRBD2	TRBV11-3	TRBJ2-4	CASSSNLAGGPKNIQYF	TGTGCCAGCAGCTCCAACCTAGCGGGAGGGCCCAAAAACATTCAGTACTTC
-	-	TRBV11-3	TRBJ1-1	CASSLRGAGTEAFF	TGTGCCAGCAGCTTAAGGGGGGCTGGCACTGAAGCTTTCTTT
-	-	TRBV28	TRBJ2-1	CASSFDGTVNEQFF	TGTGCCAGCAGTTTTGACGGCACAGTCAATGAGCAGTTCTTC